The 18 T cell receptor beta chains given below trace back to one sample, sequenced in a study of blood T cell repertoires in COVID-19. Profiled with immunoSEQ multiplex PCR; TCRdb holds only in-frame clones, not every one. The repertoire has around 220,000 clones, 75% to 95% of them found once; the top ten carry 1.9%. The sequenced sample was PBMCs or T cells enriched from blood (not recorded which). These receptors were obtained from a woman aged 18 to 35 who had recovered from COVID-19.

The rearrangement links TRBV7-9 to TRBJ1-1; 10 bases line up with TRBD1. The CDR3 contains 17 residues. V gave up 5 bases and J gave up 5 bases; unmatched junction bases: 14. Germline CDR1 is SEHNR and CDR2 is FQNEAQ (reference sequence). The CDR3 loop reads CASSPTPGQGYRTEAFF. DNA for the CDR3: TGTGCCAGCAGCCCCACACCGGGACAGGGGTATAGGACTGAAGCTTTCTTT.

The gene calls are TRBV5-1 and TRBJ1-1; 8 nucleotides align to TRBD1. The CDR3 sequence is 15 residues long. The V and J ends lost 2 bases and 1 base, in that order; junction bases with no gene match: 4. Germline V CDR1 and CDR2: SGHRS, YFSETQ. Written as DNA, the CDR3 is TGCGCCAGCAGCTTAAGAACAGGGGGGAACACTGAAGCTTTCTTT. Amino acid sequence: CASSLRTGGNTEAFF.

The chain employs TRBV4-1 and TRBJ2-7; 13 positions agree with TRBD2. The V gene's germline CDR1 is MGHRA and CDR2 YSYEKL. Trimming cost V 1 base and J 4 bases; bases outside gene matches: 4. The CDR3 runs 16 residues. CDR3 amino acids: CASSQGTSGGLYEQYF. As DNA, the CDR3 is TGCGCCAGCAGCCAAGGGACTAGCGGGGGATTATACGAGCAGTACTTC.

This sequence joins TRBV6-5 and TRBJ1-2; possibly TRBD1 for D (5 bases). Trimming left V 7 bases short and J 6 bases short, with 18 bases between. The CDR3 is 14 amino acids. Germline V lookup: CDR1 MNHEY, CDR2 SVGAGI. CDR3 protein: CASINRRQKHGYTF. DNA of the CDR3: TGTGCCAGCATTAACCGACGACAGAAGCATGGCTACACCTTC.

Only one count was recorded for this clone. The chain combines TRBV21-1 with TRBJ1-1; the table calls TRBD1, which could not be checked here. TRBV21-1 is classified as a pseudogene. The CDR3 consists of 16 residues. CDR3 in DNA: TGTGCCAGCAGCTTCCGTCGGGACAGAGGAGGCACTGAAGCTTTCTTT. Translating it yields CASSFRRDRGGTEAFF.

The gene calls are TRBV11-3 and TRBJ2-7; D remains unclear. V lost 0 bases and J 6 bases, leaving 15 bases between the germline ends. Germline CDR1 reads SGHNT; CDR2 reads YENEEA. This CDR3 has 15 residues. The CDR3 loop is CASSLDSAQSGEQYF. CDR3 in DNA: TGTGCCAGCAGCTTAGATTCCGCTCAGTCAGGCGAGCAGTACTTC.

With respect to this clone: Other DNA sequences of this sample code for an identical CDR3. The J gene is TRBJ1-1, the V gene TRBV5-1, with 8 bases lining up with TRBD1. Germline V gives CDR1 SGHRS, CDR2 YFSETQ. The ends lost 2 bases at V and 3 bases at J; junction bases unmatched: 0. The CDR3 runs 13 residues. The CDR3 DNA is TGCGCCAGCAGCTTACAGGGGGACACTGAAGCTTTCTTT. It codes for CASSLQGDTEAFF.

The CDR3 sequence: CASSRRAHEQFF. The CDR3, as DNA: TGTGCTAGCTCCAGGAGGGCCCATGAGCAGTTCTTC. V gene TRBV12-5 combines with J gene TRBJ2-1; the D gene is possibly TRBD2 (6 bases). There are 12 residues in the CDR3. Per germline, CDR1 LGHNT and CDR2 FRNRAP. Trimming took off 9 bases at V and 8 bases at J, with 14 bases between the two ends.

The chain is built from TRBV11-3 and TRBJ1-1; 7 bases align to TRBD1. The CDR3 has 14 residues. Germline assignment: CDR1 SGHNT and CDR2 YENEEA. J gave up 4 bases and V 5 bases, and 7 bases lay outside the gene matches. CDR3 protein: CASSPRQGGTEAFF. As DNA, the CDR3 is TGTGCCAGCAGCCCGAGACAGGGAGGCACTGAAGCTTTCTTT.

CDR3 sequence: CASLPHFGQDPGASGNTIYF. CDR3 bases: TGTGCCAGTCTACCCCACTTCGGACAGGACCCGGGGGCCTCTGGAAACACCATATATTTT. The rearrangement links TRBV19 to TRBJ1-3, with TRBD1 matching 7 bases. The CDR3 consists of 20 residues. Germline V gene lookup returns CDR1 LNHDA and CDR2 SQIVND (reference sequence). V dropped 8 bases and J dropped 0; count of bases not matched to a gene: 22.

In nucleotides, the CDR3 is TGCGCCAGCAGCCAACCGACAGGGGAGGTGCGGGGCTATGGCTACACCTTC. This sequence encodes CASSQPTGEVRGYGYTF. This rearrangement joins TRBV4-1 to TRBJ1-2, with 8 bases aligning to TRBD1. Trimming cost V 2 bases and J 4 bases; bases outside gene matches: 12. The CDR3 is made up of 17 amino acids. Germline CDR1 and CDR2: MGHRA and YSYEKL.

This chain links TRBV4-2 with TRBJ1-2, with no clear D. Deletions cut 0 bases from V and 4 bases from J, with 15 bases between. The germline gives CDR1 LGHNA, CDR2 YNFKEQ. The CDR3 runs to 16 residues. For the CDR3, the DNA is TGTGCCAGCAGCCAAGATTCTGGCGGGCGAGGCTATGGCTACACCTTC. Encoded protein: CASSQDSGGRGYGYTF.

The chain recombines TRBV18 with TRBJ2-7, with 7 nucleotides matching TRBD1. The V gene's germline CDR1 is KGHSH and CDR2 LQKENI. With V trimmed by 5 bases and J by 0 bases, 10 bases remained unmatched. The CDR3 consists of 16 residues. CDR3 region: CASSSQGPASSYEQYF. The CDR3 nucleotides are TGTGCCAGCTCATCACAGGGGCCAGCTAGCTCCTACGAGCAGTACTTC.

V and J are TRBV5-6 and TRBJ2-5; 7 bases match TRBD1. Germline-derived CDR1 and CDR2 are SGHDT and YYEEEE. CDR3 length equals 15 residues. With 0 bases clipped from V and 5 bases from J, the junction kept 7 bases outside the gene matches. CDR3 nucleotide sequence: TGTGCCAGCAGCTTGGCAATACAGGGGCTGGAGACCCAGTACTTC. Translating gives CASSLAIQGLETQYF.

The V gene is TRBV28, the J gene TRBJ1-2; TRBD1 is a possible D gene (6 bases). There are 13 residues in the CDR3. Germline values: CDR1 MDHEN, CDR2 SYDVKM. V was trimmed by 5 bases and J by 0 bases, leaving 7 bases between them. DNA for the CDR3: TGTGCCAGCAGTGGGACACCTAACTATGGCTACACCTTC. Amino acids: CASSGTPNYGYTF.

The chain recombines TRBV3-1 (or the pseudogene TRBV3-2) with TRBJ2-1, with a possible D match to TRBD2 (6 bases). The germline V and J ends were trimmed by 1 base and 2 bases, with 18 bases remaining between them. CDR3 length equals 18 residues. Germline CDR1 is LGHDT and CDR2 is YNNKEL (reference sequence). CDR3: CASSQGSNRDSTYNEQFF. The CDR3 bases are TGTGCCAGCAGCCAAGGGAGTAACCGGGACTCGACCTACAATGAGCAGTTCTTC.

The chain joins TRBV6-5 to TRBJ1-3; 8 bases are shared with TRBD1. Germline V lookup: CDR1 MNHEY, CDR2 SVGAGI. CDR3 size: 15 residues. V gave up 6 bases and J gave up 4 bases; unmatched junction bases: 8. Written as DNA, the CDR3 is TGTGCCAGCAGCAGGTCAGGGGGCGTAGGAAACACCATATATTTT. Translation gives CASSRSGGVGNTIYF.

This rearrangement joins TRBV4-1 to TRBJ2-3, with 12 bases that match TRBD2. The V segment lost 0 bases and the J segment 4 bases; nucleotides outside the gene matches: 5. CDR3 length: 17 amino acids. The germline gives CDR1 MGHRA, CDR2 YSYEKL. CDR3 region: CASSQEVASGRADTQYF. CDR3 bases: TGCGCCAGCAGCCAAGAGGTGGCTAGCGGGAGGGCAGATACGCAGTATTTT.